This is a list of T cell receptor beta chains from one sample in a study of CD8 T cells in Susac syndrome. MiXCR was run by TCRdb on the immunoSEQ multiplex PCR reads, yielding one entry per CDR3 protein. The profile shows some 130,000 distinct CDR3 sequences, nearly 95% of them singletons. Sequencing was performed on CD4+ T cells from PBMCs. The receptors originated from a human donor in good health. The CDR3 runs from the conserved cysteine through the conserved F or W. The D gene is left open where the match is weak. Clone size is given for some rows only: seen once, a few or many times, or a class if the clone is expanded.

J gene: TRBJ2-7; clone size: .; D gene: .; V gene: TRBV28; CDR3 DNA: TGTGCCAGCAGTTACGGGGCATCCTACGAGCAGTACTTC; CDR3 protein: CASSYGASYEQYF
J gene: TRBJ2-5; clone size: .; D gene: TRBD1; V gene: TRBV2; CDR3 DNA: TGTGCCAGCTCCCGGGACAGGGGTCAAGAGACCCAGTACTTC; CDR3 protein: CASSRDRGQETQYF
J gene: TRBJ2-1; clone size: .; D gene: .; V gene: TRBV24-1; CDR3 DNA: TGTGCCACCAGTGATCAAACCCGTGGCAGGGGAGGGGTCAATGAGCAGTTCTTC; CDR3 protein: CATSDQTRGRGGVNEQFF
J gene: TRBJ2-1; clone size: .; D gene: TRBD2; V gene: TRBV29-1; CDR3 DNA: TGCAGCCTGACTAGCAGCTACAATGAGCAGTTCTTC; CDR3 protein: CSLTSSYNEQFF
J gene: TRBJ2-7; clone size: .; D gene: TRBD2; V gene: TRBV24-1; CDR3 DNA: TGTGCCACCAGTGATTCGGGGACTAGCGGCTACGAGCAGTACTTC; CDR3 protein: CATSDSGTSGYEQYF
J gene: TRBJ2-1; clone size: once; D gene: TRBD2; V gene: TRBV4-1; CDR3 DNA: TGCGCCAGCAGCCAAGATGCGTCCCTAGCGGGAGTGTCAAATGAGCAGTTCTTC; CDR3 protein: CASSQDASLAGVSNEQFF
J gene: TRBJ1-2; clone size: .; D gene: .; V gene: TRBV29-1; CDR3 DNA: TGCAGCGTTGGGCAGAACTATGGCTACACCTTC; CDR3 protein: CSVGQNYGYTF
J gene: TRBJ2-7; clone size: .; D gene: TRBD1; V gene: TRBV5-6; CDR3 DNA: TGTGCCAGCAGCTTGGTGGGACAGGGATTTTACTACGAGCAGTACTTC; CDR3 protein: CASSLVGQGFYYEQYF
J gene: TRBJ2-1; clone size: once; D gene: TRBD2; V gene: TRBV11-1; CDR3 DNA: TGTGCCAGCACCCCCATGGGACTAGCGGTCAATGAGCAGTTCTTC; CDR3 protein: CASTPMGLAVNEQFF
J gene: TRBJ2-6; clone size: once; D gene: TRBD2; V gene: TRBV6-1; CDR3 DNA: TGTGCCAGCAGTCCAAGCGGGGCGAGCTCTGGGGCCAACGTCCTGACTTTC; CDR3 protein: CASSPSGASSGANVLTF
J gene: TRBJ2-1; clone size: .; D gene: TRBD2; V gene: TRBV6-1; CDR3 DNA: TGTGCCAGCAGTGAAACCAGCGGGAGCTCCTACAATGAGCAGTTCTTC; CDR3 protein: CASSETSGSSYNEQFF
J gene: TRBJ1-1; clone size: few; D gene: .; V gene: TRBV27; CDR3 DNA: TGTGCCAGCAGTTTCTGGGGGAACACTGAAGCTTTCTTT; CDR3 protein: CASSFWGNTEAFF
J gene: TRBJ2-6; clone size: .; D gene: .; V gene: TRBV15; CDR3 DNA: TGTGCCACCAGCAGAGAATTTGACCCCCTGGTCCTGACTTTC; CDR3 protein: CATSREFDPLVLTF
J gene: TRBJ2-1; clone size: .; D gene: TRBD2; V gene: TRBV2; CDR3 DNA: TGTGCCAGCAGCGGGACTAGCAGGAATGAGCAGTTCTTC; CDR3 protein: CASSGTSRNEQFF
J gene: TRBJ2-7; clone size: .; D gene: .; V gene: TRBV24-1; CDR3 DNA: TGTGCCACCAGTGATCCAGCGGGCCCCCTCCGTAACGAGCAGTACTTC; CDR3 protein: CATSDPAGPLRNEQYF
J gene: TRBJ2-3; clone size: .; D gene: .; V gene: TRBV18; CDR3 DNA: TGTGCCAGCTCCCCAGGGCCCACAGATACGCAGTATTTT; CDR3 protein: CASSPGPTDTQYF
J gene: TRBJ1-1; clone size: .; D gene: TRBD1; V gene: TRBV14; CDR3 DNA: TGTGCCAGCAGCCCCGACAGGGGCACTGAAGCTTTCTTT; CDR3 protein: CASSPDRGTEAFF
J gene: TRBJ2-5; clone size: few; D gene: .; V gene: TRBV19; CDR3 DNA: TGTGCCAGTAGTGACTCAGGCCAAGAGACCCAGTACTTC; CDR3 protein: CASSDSGQETQYF
J gene: TRBJ2-1; clone size: .; D gene: TRBD1; V gene: TRBV6-6; CDR3 DNA: TGTGCCAGCAGTCACGACAGGGGAGGAGACAATGAGCAGTTCTTC; CDR3 protein: CASSHDRGGDNEQFF
J gene: TRBJ2-2; clone size: .; D gene: TRBD1; V gene: TRBV5-1; CDR3 DNA: TGCGCCAGCAGCTTGGAGGGGGCCCTCCGCAACACCGGGGAGCTGTTTTTT; CDR3 protein: CASSLEGALRNTGELFF
J gene: TRBJ1-1; clone size: .; D gene: .; V gene: TRBV29-1; CDR3 DNA: TGCAGCGCCCGACGGGACAAGGTAAGGGAAGAAGCTTTCTTT; CDR3 protein: CSARRDKVREEAFF
J gene: TRBJ2-1; clone size: .; D gene: TRBD2; V gene: TRBV20-1; CDR3 DNA: TGCAGTGCTAGAGATAACAGCGGGAGGAACTCCTACAATGAGCAGTTCTTC; CDR3 protein: CSARDNSGRNSYNEQFF
J gene: TRBJ2-2; clone size: .; D gene: .; V gene: TRBV7-2; CDR3 DNA: TGTGCCAGCAGCTTATTGAAGGGCACCGGGGAGCTGTTTTTT; CDR3 protein: CASSLLKGTGELFF
J gene: TRBJ1-1; clone size: .; D gene: .; V gene: TRBV5-1; CDR3 DNA: TGCGCCAGCAGCTTGGTATCGAACACTGAAGCTTTCTTT; CDR3 protein: CASSLVSNTEAFF
J gene: TRBJ2-7; clone size: .; D gene: .; V gene: TRBV27; CDR3 DNA: TGTGCCAGCAGTTTATTCGGGGCCTCCGAGCAGTACTTC; CDR3 protein: CASSLFGASEQYF
J gene: TRBJ2-7; clone size: .; D gene: .; V gene: TRBV29-1; CDR3 DNA: TGCAGCGCCTGGGGACGTTCGGACGAGCAGTACTTC; CDR3 protein: CSAWGRSDEQYF
J gene: TRBJ2-7; clone size: .; D gene: .; V gene: TRBV29-1; CDR3 DNA: TGCAGCGTAGGGCTACTCTACGAGCAGTACTTC; CDR3 protein: CSVGLLYEQYF
J gene: TRBJ2-1; clone size: once; D gene: TRBD2; V gene: TRBV3-1; CDR3 DNA: TGTGCCAGCAGCCCTCCCCTAGCGGGGTACAATGAGCAGTTCTTC; CDR3 protein: CASSPPLAGYNEQFF
J gene: TRBJ2-1; clone size: .; D gene: .; V gene: TRBV5-1; CDR3 DNA: TGCGCCAGCAGCCCCTACCGAGGTCAAAGCTCCTACAATGAGCAGTTCTTC; CDR3 protein: CASSPYRGQSSYNEQFF
J gene: TRBJ2-7; clone size: .; D gene: .; V gene: TRBV2; CDR3 DNA: TGTGCCAGCAGTGATTTCTGGAGCTCCTACGAGCAGTACTTC; CDR3 protein: CASSDFWSSYEQYF
J gene: TRBJ1-2; clone size: .; D gene: TRBD1; V gene: TRBV28; CDR3 DNA: TGTGCCGCTTCCGGGACAGGCTATGGCTACACCTTC; CDR3 protein: CAASGTGYGYTF
J gene: TRBJ2-2; clone size: once; D gene: .; V gene: TRBV5-1; CDR3 DNA: TGCGCCAGCAGCCGGGGGACAGCGAACACCGGGGAGCTGTTTTTT; CDR3 protein: CASSRGTANTGELFF
J gene: TRBJ2-7; clone size: .; D gene: .; V gene: TRBV5-1; CDR3 DNA: TGCGCCAGCAGCTCCCTTGGAACGTCCTACGAGCAGTACTTC; CDR3 protein: CASSSLGTSYEQYF
J gene: TRBJ2-7; clone size: once; D gene: TRBD2; V gene: TRBV18; CDR3 DNA: TGTGCCAGCTCACCCGCCCAGGCGGGAGAATCCTACGAGCAGTACTTC; CDR3 protein: CASSPAQAGESYEQYF
J gene: TRBJ1-2; clone size: once; D gene: .; V gene: TRBV29-1; CDR3 DNA: TGCAGCGTTGTCGAGAACTATGGCTACACCTTC; CDR3 protein: CSVVENYGYTF
J gene: TRBJ1-2; clone size: once; D gene: .; V gene: TRBV28; CDR3 DNA: TGTGCCATCGGTACAGGGCCGATTAACTATGGCTACACCTTC; CDR3 protein: CAIGTGPINYGYTF
J gene: TRBJ2-1; clone size: .; D gene: .; V gene: TRBV2; CDR3 DNA: TGTGCCAGCACCGGGCCTGCTACCTCAGACAATGAGCAGTTCTTC; CDR3 protein: CASTGPATSDNEQFF
J gene: TRBJ2-7; clone size: .; D gene: .; V gene: TRBV18; CDR3 DNA: TGTGCCAGCTCACCGAGCCTCCCCAGCGAGCAGTACTTC; CDR3 protein: CASSPSLPSEQYF
J gene: TRBJ2-6; clone size: .; D gene: .; V gene: TRBV9; CDR3 DNA: TGTGCCAGCAGCGTAGCTCTCGCCAGAAGCTCTGGGGCCAACGTCCTGACTTTC; CDR3 protein: CASSVALARSSGANVLTF